This T cell receptor (beta chain) was observed in a study of OX40 agonist ivuxolimab in advanced cancers. Of note for this clone: No antigen is known for it.

The CDR3 totals 13 residues. CDR1 ENHRY and CDR2 SYGVKD come from the germline V gene. V lost 0 bases to trimming and J lost 5 bases, with 7 bases between them. Notes on the study in general: CD4+ T cells averaged fewer expanded clones than CD8+ T cells.

Clones were sequenced by immunoSEQ multiplex PCR, and TCRdb holds only the in-frame ones, with some missing. The sample lists approximately 66,000 clones; approximately 88% were seen once. The clonotype comes from an adult with an advanced solid tumor such as melanoma, head and neck, liver or kidney cancer. The chain uses TRBV10-3 and TRBJ2-5; maybe TRBD2 (5 bases). Source: CD4+ or CD8+ T cells sorted from blood, taken in a trial of the OX40 agonist ivuxolimab. For the CDR3, the DNA is TGTGCCATCAGTGAGTCGCCGGGGGAGACCCAGTACTTC. The encoded protein is CAISESPGETQYF.